The 27 T cell receptor beta chains below were found in one sample sequenced in a study of radiation and T cells in renal cell carcinoma. Method: immunoSEQ multiplex PCR; TCRdb's copy keeps in-frame clones and lacks some. The sample gives about 77,000 clones, 70% to 90% of which show up once; 2% to 3% is in the top ten. This sample's time point: blood 4 weeks post-SBRT, at nephrectomy. Regarding treatment: 15 Gy SBRT to primary tumor, nephrectomy 4 weeks later. The material was blood, obtained from a patient whose treatment included radiotherapy and nephrectomy. Receptors originate from a woman between 55 and 75 years old with renal cell carcinoma.

The chain employs TRBV6-5 and TRBJ1-1; D not resolved. CDR1 and CDR2 (germline): MNHEY, SVGAGI. CDR3 length equals 13 residues. V dropped 7 bases and J dropped 4 bases, with 13 bases sitting between them. DNA for the CDR3: TGTGCCAGCATTCCCGCCGAGTTCACTGAAGCTTTCTTT. This encodes CASIPAEFTEAFF.

J is TRBJ2-7 and V is TRBV6-4; unclear D gene. Trimming removed 0 bases at V and 0 bases at J, with 12 bases between. The CDR3 runs to 16 residues. The germline V gene has CDR1 MRHNA and CDR2 SNTAGT. The CDR3 DNA reads as TGTGCCAGCAGTGACTCGAGTCGGATCTTCTCCTACGAGCAGTACTTC. Amino acids: CASSDSSRIFSYEQYF.

This clone was seen only once. The chain has TRBV18 and TRBJ1-4, with a tentative D call TRBD1 (6 bases). The CDR3 is 14 amino acids. V lost 0 bases to trimming and J lost 8 bases, with 10 bases between them. Germline V lookup: CDR1 KGHSH, CDR2 LQKENI. The CDR3 DNA follows: TGTGCCAGCTCACCACCCAACAGGGTGGAAAAACTGTTTTTT. It translates to CASSPPNRVEKLFF. The entire variable domain, with the rest obtained from reference TRBV18 and TRBJ1-4, is as follows: NAGVMQNPRHLVRRRGQEARLRCSPMKGHSHVYWYRQLPEEGLKFMVYLQKENIIDESGMPKERFSAEFPKEGPSILRIQQVVRGDSAAYFCASSPPNRVEKLFFGSGTQLSVL.

This clone came up a few times. The CDR3 protein is CASSLRTSNTEAFF. In DNA form, the CDR3 reads TGCGCCAGCAGCTTACGGACTTCGAACACTGAAGCTTTCTTT. The V gene is TRBV5-1, the J gene TRBJ1-1; D is undetermined. Germline loops: CDR1 SGHRS, CDR2 YFSETQ. CDR3 length: 14 amino acids. The V end was cut by 2 bases, the J end by 1 base, with 9 bases between.

The V call is TRBV7-8, the J call TRBJ1-1; D ambiguous. Per the germline V gene, CDR1 is SGHVS and CDR2 is FQNEAQ. The CDR3 is made up of 14 amino acids. V lost 3 bases and J lost 3, with 11 bases in between. CDR3 loop: CASSLSLIDTEAFF. In DNA form, the CDR3 reads TGTGCCAGCAGCTTGTCTCTGATAGACACTGAAGCTTTCTTT.

The CDR3 loop is CAWETIGRGGYTF. The CDR3 region has the DNA TGTGCCTGGGAGACTATTGGGAGAGGAGGCTACACCTTC. This chain uses TRBV30 with TRBJ1-2; no reliable D call. Trimming took 5 bases from V and 8 from J, leaving 18 bases between them. The CDR3 loop spans 13 amino acids. Germline CDR1 and CDR2: GTSNPN and SVGIG (reference sequence).

This clone was observed a single time. V and J are TRBV14 and TRBJ2-3, with a weak D call TRBD1 (5 bases). The ends were cut back, 0 bases at V and 2 bases at J, with 12 bases in the middle. The CDR3 contains 16 residues. Germline lookup yields CDR1 SGHDN and CDR2 FVKESK. The CDR3: CASSQDRAGITDTQYF. The CDR3 DNA is TGTGCCAGCAGCCAAGATAGAGCAGGGATCACAGATACGCAGTATTTT.

About this clone itself: One end of the junction is discordant with germline, which a read error may explain. The V call is TRBV4-3, the J call TRBJ2-5, with a weak D call TRBD1 (7 bases). CDR1 is LGHNA, CDR2 YSLEER, per germline. The CDR3 contains 15 residues. CDR3: CASSQGQGGQEAQYF. The CDR3 DNA reads as TGCGCCAGCAGCCAAGGACAGGGAGGCCAAGAGGCCCAGTACTTC.

The chain combines TRBV28 with TRBJ2-7; possibly TRBD2 for D (7 bases). Trimming took 7 bases from V and 5 from J, leaving 12 bases between them. Germline lookup yields CDR1 MDHEN and CDR2 SYDVKM. CDR3 length: 12 amino acids. The chain's CDR3 is CASIGGGNEQYF. The CDR3 region has the DNA TGTGCCAGCATTGGGGGGGGCAACGAGCAGTACTTC.

The chain joins TRBV13 to TRBJ1-4; TRBD1 might be the D (5 bases). The CDR3 consists of 15 residues. V lost 5 bases to trimming and J lost 7 bases, with 17 bases between them. In germline, CDR1 is PRHDT, CDR2 FYEKMQ (reference sequence). Here the CDR3 DNA reads TGTGCCAGCAGCCCCACGGCCGGGGCGAGTGAAAAACTGTTTTTT. Translation: CASSPTAGASEKLFF.

This clone was detected only a few times. This chain connects TRBV5-6 to TRBJ2-7, with D possibly called TRBD1 or TRBD2 (6 bases each). CDR1 SGHDT and CDR2 YYEEEE come from the germline V gene. The CDR3 is made up of 15 amino acids. V gave up 4 bases and J gave up 2 bases, with 16 bases separating them. CDR3 region: CASSPLEGGPYEQYF. The CDR3 DNA sequence: TGTGCCAGCAGCCCTTTGGAAGGGGGGCCCTACGAGCAGTACTTC.

This chain joins TRBV30 and TRBJ2-1; possible D gene TRBD2, 6 bases. V dropped 3 bases and J dropped 9 bases, with 9 bases sitting between them. There are 11 residues in the CDR3. Germline V CDR1 and CDR2: GTSNPN, SVGIG (reference sequence). The CDR3 here is CAWRRGIEQFF. In DNA, the CDR3 is TGTGCCTGGAGACGGGGGATTGAGCAGTTCTTC. The whole variable domain, filled in from reference TRBV30 and TRBJ2-1, reads SQTIHQWPATLVQPVGSPLSLECTVEGTSNPNLYWYRQAAGRGLQLLFYSVGIGQISSEVPQNLSASRPQDRQFILSSKKLLLSDSGFYLCAWRRGIEQFFGPGTRLTVL.

V is TRBV29-1 and J is TRBJ2-5; either TRBD1 or TRBD2 may fit D (5 bases each). CDR1 SQVTM and CDR2 ANQGSEA come from the germline V gene. There are 13 residues in the CDR3. V shed 1 base and J shed 3 bases, with 9 bases lying between them. The CDR3 sequence: CSVEAQGEETQYF. The CDR3 region has the DNA TGCAGCGTTGAAGCCCAGGGAGAAGAGACCCAGTACTTC. The full variable domain, completed using reference TRBV29-1 and TRBJ2-5, is SAVISQKPSRDICQRGTSLTIQCQVDSQVTMMFWYRQQPGQSLTLIATANQGSEATYESGFVIDKFPISRPNLTFSTLTVSNMSPEDSSIYLCSVEAQGEETQYFGPGTRLLVL.

The chain uses TRBV4-2 and TRBJ2-3, with 10 bases matching TRBD2. The CDR3 consists of 16 residues. The V gene end was trimmed by 1 base and the J gene end by 6 bases; junction bases not matched to a gene: 7. The germline CDR1 and CDR2 sequences are LGHNA and YNFKEQ. Here the CDR3 DNA reads TGTGCCAGCAGCCAAGGGACTAGCGGAAATCTGGATACGCAGTATTTT. Its translation: CASSQGTSGNLDTQYF.

For this clone: Sequence at one end of the junction differs from germline and may be a read error. The chain carries TRBV6-6 and TRBJ2-7; D may match TRBD1 or TRBD2 (5 bases each). CDR3 length: 13 residues. The germline gives CDR1 MNHNY, CDR2 SVGAGI (reference sequence). The CDR3 DNA follows: TGTGCCAGCAGTCAAACGTGGGGGTACGAGCAGTATTTC. Translating gives CASSQTWGYEQYF.

The rearrangement joins TRBV5-1 to TRBJ2-5; weak D call: TRBD1 (6 bases). CDR1 is SGHRS and CDR2 is YFSETQ in the germline V gene. Trimming pared 3 bases from V and 2 bases from J, leaving 11 bases between. This CDR3 is 14 amino acids long. CDR3 coding DNA: TGCGCCAGCAGCTGGACAGTACCTCAAGAGACCCAGTACTTC. This encodes CASSWTVPQETQYF.

For the CDR3, the DNA is TGTGCCAGCAGCTTAATTAGCGGGGGGTCCCAAGAGACCCAGTACTTC. Translated, it gives CASSLISGGSQETQYF. The genes are TRBV11-2 and TRBJ2-5; 10 nucleotides align to TRBD2. This CDR3 has 16 residues. The germline CDR1 and CDR2 sequences are SGHAT and FQNNGV. The ends lost 2 bases at V and 1 base at J; junction bases unmatched: 4. Full variable domain (outside the CDR3, taken from reference TRBV11-2 and TRBJ2-5): EAGVAQSPRYKIIEKRQSVAFWCNPISGHATLYWYQQILGQGPKLLIQFQNNGVVDDSQLPKDRFSAERLKGVDSTLKIQPAKLEDSAVYLCASSLISGGSQETQYFGPGTRLLVL.

The chain employs TRBV2 and TRBJ1-6; 7 bases fit TRBD1. The V gene's germline CDR1 is SNHLY and CDR2 FYNNEI. The CDR3 is 12 residues long. J lost 5 bases, V lost 8 bases, and 0 bases had no gene match. CDR3 DNA: TGTGCCAGCGGGACAGATAATTCACCCCTCCACTTT. It encodes CASGTDNSPLHF.

The V gene is TRBV7-2, the J gene TRBJ2-1, with TRBD2 matching 11 bases. This CDR3 has 14 residues. The junction had 3 bases not matched to a gene; V was cut back by 2 bases and J by 9 bases. Germline assignment: CDR1 SGHTA and CDR2 FQGNSA. In nucleotides, the CDR3 is TGTGCCAGCAGCTTAATAACTAGCGGGAGTGAGCAGTTCTTC. Its translation is CASSLITSGSEQFF. Using reference TRBV7-2 and TRBJ2-1 for the parts outside the CDR3, the full variable domain is GAGVSQSPSNKVTEKGKDVELRCDPISGHTALYWYRQSLGQGLEFLIYFQGNSAPDKSGLPSDRFSAERTGGSVSTLTIQRTQQEDSAVYLCASSLITSGSEQFFGPGTRLTVL.

Written as DNA, the CDR3 is TGTGCCAGCTCACCGTCGGGGCCTGGCTACACCTTC. Its translation is CASSPSGPGYTF. The chain carries TRBV18 and TRBJ1-2, with D possibly TRBD1 on 5 matching bases. Germline V lookup: CDR1 KGHSH, CDR2 LQKENI. V gave up 3 bases and J gave up 7 bases, with 9 bases separating them. This CDR3 comprises 12 residues.

In nucleotides, the CDR3 is TGTGCCAGCAGCGTAACAACCGGGACAGTAAATTCACCCCTCCACTTT. The encoded protein is CASSVTTGTVNSPLHF. V gene TRBV21-1 combines with J gene TRBJ1-6; TRBD1, the D gene given by the table, was not confirmed from the DNA. TRBV21-1 represents a pseudogene. The CDR3 length is 16 residues.

This rearrangement joins TRBV6-6 to TRBJ1-2; 9 bases align to TRBD1. After removal of 2 bases from V and 6 bases from J, the junction contained 1 base not matched to a gene. The CDR3 is 13 residues long. CDR1 and CDR2 (germline): MNHNY, SVGAGI (reference sequence). CDR3 protein: CASSYGQGHGYTF. CDR3 sequence (DNA): TGTGCCAGCAGTTACGGACAGGGGCATGGCTACACCTTC.

This chain joins TRBV5-6 and TRBJ1-3; D remains unclear. This CDR3 spans 14 amino acids. Germline V gives CDR1 SGHDT, CDR2 YYEEEE. V was shortened by 4 bases and J by 0 bases, with 8 bases between the two germline ends. CDR3 DNA sequence: TGTGCCAGCAGCCAAATAACCTCTGGAAACACCATATATTTT. It codes for CASSQITSGNTIYF.

The gene calls are TRBV11-3 and TRBJ2-7, with TRBD1 identical over 7 bases. Germline loops: CDR1 SGHNT, CDR2 YENEEA. The CDR3 runs to 14 residues. V shed 4 bases and J 5 bases; nucleotides not matched to a gene: 8. The CDR3 region has the DNA TGTGCCAGCAGCTACCTCTCGACAGGGCACGAGCAGTACTTC. This encodes CASSYLSTGHEQYF.

This rearrangement joins TRBV25-1 to TRBJ1-4; tentative D call: TRBD1 (6 bases). The V gene's germline CDR1 is MGHDK and CDR2 SYGVNS. The CDR3 sequence is 14 residues long. V was pared by 3 bases and J by 8 bases, with 13 bases between. The CDR3 bases are TGTGCCAGCAGTGATTCCGGGACACTCGAAAAACTGTTTTTT. Its translation: CASSDSGTLEKLFF.

The table lists this clone with a count of one. The chain employs TRBV4-2 and TRBJ1-3; 8 bases fit TRBD1. Germline CDR1 LGHNA, CDR2 YNFKEQ. This CDR3 has 17 amino acids. V trimming: 1 base; J trimming: 0 bases; junction bases outside the gene matches: 5. The CDR3 reads CASSQGQGTVSGNTIYF. The CDR3 coding sequence is TGTGCCAGCAGCCAAGGACAGGGGACGGTCTCTGGAAACACCATATATTTT.

The chain links TRBV28 to TRBJ2-5; D is undetermined. V lost 10 bases and J 4 bases, leaving 10 bases between the germline ends. Germline loops: CDR1 MDHEN, CDR2 SYDVKM. The CDR3 has 11 amino acids. The CDR3 region is CATLVSETQYF. DNA for the CDR3: TGTGCCACCCTAGTCTCAGAGACCCAGTACTTC. The full variable domain, rest sourced from reference TRBV28 and TRBJ2-5, is DVKVTQSSRYLVKRTGEKVFLECVQDMDHENMFWYRQDPGLGLRLIYFSYDVKMKEKGDIPEGYSVSREKKERFSLILESASTNQTSMYLCATLVSETQYFGPGTRLLVL.